The 4 T cell receptor beta chains below were found in one sample sequenced in a study of T cell repertoires in aging, cancer and after chemotherapy. Rearranged V-D-J TRB sequences were amplified with a mixed TRB-A/B primer pool. TCRdb reanalysed the multiplex PCR reads using MiXCR and keeps one entry per CDR3 protein. The sample has roughly 10,000 distinct CDR3 sequences, more than 30% seen once; the top ten hold 8% to 8.5%. TCR beta rearrangements were amplified from peripheral blood genomic DNA. Sequencing was carried out using blood. The receptors shown here come from a human donor in good health.

A single count supports this clonotype. J is TRBJ1-3 and V is TRBV15, with D possibly TRBD1 on 6 matching bases. Germline-derived CDR1 and CDR2 are LNHNV and YYDKDF (reference sequence). The CDR3 runs 17 residues. The V end lost 0 bases, the J end lost 0 bases, and 12 bases lay between the germline ends. CDR3 protein: CATSRDGDIRSGNTIYF. CDR3 in DNA: TGTGCCACCAGCAGAGATGGGGACATACGCTCTGGAAACACCATATATTTT. The full variable domain, in which reference TRBV15 and TRBJ1-3 provide the parts outside the CDR3, is DAMVIQNPRYQVTQFGKPVTLSCSQTLNHNVMYWYQQKSSQAPKLLFHYYDKDFNNEADTPDNFQSRRPNTSFCFLDIRSPGLGDTAMYLCATSRDGDIRSGNTIYFGEGSWLTVV.

This sequence joins TRBV6-4 and TRBJ2-7; D not resolved. The germline V gene has CDR1 MRHNA and CDR2 SNTAGT. This CDR3 comprises 15 residues. V was clipped by 10 bases and J by 4 bases, with 23 bases between them. CDR3 coding DNA: TGTGCCACCCTGGACGACCACCTCCACGAGTACGAGCAGTACTTC. Encoded protein: CATLDDHLHEYEQYF.

The V call is TRBV6-2 or TRBV6-3, the J call TRBJ2-3; 8 bases match TRBD1. V dropped 5 bases and J dropped 4; count of bases not matched to a gene: 8. CDR3 length: 15 amino acids. From germline, CDR1 is MNHEY and CDR2 SVGEGT. CDR3 nucleotide sequence: TGTGCCAGCAGTCCCGGACAGGGAGCGGCAGATACGCAGTATTTT. Translated: CASSPGQGAADTQYF.

This clonotype was counted between two and nine times. The J gene is TRBJ1-5, the V gene TRBV5-6, with D possibly matching TRBD1 (6 bases). The germline CDR1 and CDR2 sequences are SGHDT and YYEEEE. Trimming stripped 1 base from V and 5 bases from J, with 16 bases between. The length of the CDR3 is 16 residues. The CDR3 DNA reads TGTGCCAGCAGCTTGTATATACAGGGTGTGGATCAGCCCCAGCATTTT. Translation gives CASSLYIQGVDQPQHF.